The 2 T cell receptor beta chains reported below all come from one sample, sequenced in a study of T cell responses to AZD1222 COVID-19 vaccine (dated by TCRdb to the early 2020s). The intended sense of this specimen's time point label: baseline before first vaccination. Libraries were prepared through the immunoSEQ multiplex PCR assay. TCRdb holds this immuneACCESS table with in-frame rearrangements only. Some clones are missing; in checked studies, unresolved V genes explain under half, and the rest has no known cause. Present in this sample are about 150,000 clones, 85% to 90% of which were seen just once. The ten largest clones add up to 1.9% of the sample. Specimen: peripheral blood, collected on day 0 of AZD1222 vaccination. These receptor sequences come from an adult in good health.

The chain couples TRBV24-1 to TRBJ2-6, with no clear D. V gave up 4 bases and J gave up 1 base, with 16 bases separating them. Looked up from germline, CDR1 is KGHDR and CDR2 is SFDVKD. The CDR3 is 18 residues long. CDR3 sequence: CATSDSRSVGSGANVLTF. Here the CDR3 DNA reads TGTGCCACCAGTGACAGTCGGAGTGTGGGGTCTGGGGCCAACGTCCTGACTTTC.

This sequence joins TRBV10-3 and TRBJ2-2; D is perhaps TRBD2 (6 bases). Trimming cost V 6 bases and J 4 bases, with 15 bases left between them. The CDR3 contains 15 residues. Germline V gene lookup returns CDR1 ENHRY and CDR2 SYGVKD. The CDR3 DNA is TGTGCCATCAGCCCTACTAGCCCGGGCACCGGGGAGCTGTTTTTT. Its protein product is CAISPTSPGTGELFF.